The 30 T cell receptor beta chains listed next were all sequenced from one sample in a study of blood T cell repertoires in COVID-19. Clones were read by immunoSEQ multiplex PCR, and TCRdb kept only the in-frame ones, dropping some. The table records some 220,000 clones, roughly 80% of them present only once. Specimen: peripheral blood. The receptors were gathered from a woman in her sixties or seventies who had recovered from COVID-19.

This clone was seen more than once but under ten times. The chain uses TRBV10-3 and TRBJ2-1, with 10 bases identical to TRBD2. V shed 0 bases and J 15 bases; nucleotides not matched to a gene: 14. Per germline, CDR1 ENHRY and CDR2 SYGVKD. The CDR3 sequence is 16 residues long. CDR3 nucleotides: TGTGCCATCAGTGAGTCGTCGGCTAGCGGGGGACGCTGGCTGTTCTTC. This gives the protein CAISESSASGGRWLFF.

The chain recombines TRBV2 with TRBJ1-1; TRBD1 aligns across 7 bases. V trimming: 5 bases; J trimming: 0 bases; junction bases outside the gene matches: 3. The CDR3 consists of 14 residues. Germline CDR1 and CDR2: SNHLY and FYNNEI. In DNA form, the CDR3 reads TGTGCCAGCAGTACCAGGGGGATGAACACTGAAGCTTTCTTT. Its translation: CASSTRGMNTEAFF.

The chain has TRBV10-1 and TRBJ1-1; no clear D. Germline V gene sequence: CDR1 WNHNN, CDR2 SYGVQD (reference sequence). This CDR3 has 12 residues. V shed 5 bases and J shed 3 bases, with 7 bases lying between them. The CDR3, as DNA: TGCGCCAGCAGTTCTCCGGACACTGAAGCTTTCTTT. This codes for CASSSPDTEAFF.

The J gene is TRBJ1-2, the V gene TRBV4-1; a possible D gene is TRBD1 (5 bases). The germline V gene has CDR1 MGHRA and CDR2 YSYEKL. With 1 base removed from V and 1 base from J, the gap between germline ends came to 10 bases. This CDR3 contains 15 residues. The CDR3: CASSQVARVNYGYTF. CDR3 in DNA: TGCGCCAGCAGCCAAGTTGCCAGGGTTAACTATGGCTACACCTTC.

The rearrangement links TRBV6-5 to TRBJ1-6, with 10 bases identical to TRBD1. This CDR3 has 14 amino acids. Germline V gives CDR1 MNHEY, CDR2 SVGAGI. V lost 2 bases and J lost 10; bases outside the gene matches: 2. The CDR3 is CASSYDRGRSPLHF. The DNA of the CDR3 is TGTGCCAGCAGTTACGACAGGGGGCGATCACCCCTCCACTTT.

The chain uses TRBV4-3 and TRBJ1-2; the match to TRBD1 covers 8 bases. The CDR3 is 15 residues long. Germline V gene lookup returns CDR1 LGHNA and CDR2 YSLEER. The trim removed 2 bases at V and 2 bases at J, leaving 4 bases unmatched. CDR3 residues: CASSQLRTGNYGYTF. In DNA form, the CDR3 reads TGCGCCAGCAGCCAACTCCGGACAGGGAACTATGGCTACACCTTC.

The J gene is TRBJ1-6, the V gene TRBV12-3 or TRBV12-4, with D perhaps matching TRBD1 (5 bases). The CDR3 sequence is 13 residues long. The V end lost 7 bases, the J end lost 7 bases, and 11 bases lay between the germline ends. The CDR3: CASTPGENSPLHF. The DNA of the CDR3 is TGTGCCAGCACCCCGGGGGAAAATTCACCCCTCCACTTT.

This clone is a singleton in its sample. V and J are TRBV19 and TRBJ1-2, with TRBD1 identical over 9 bases. The CDR3 is made up of 17 amino acids. Germline assignment: CDR1 LNHDA and CDR2 SQIVND (reference sequence). V gave up 0 bases and J gave up 5 bases; unmatched junction bases: 10. The DNA for the CDR3 is TGTGCCAGTAGTATAGAGAGTGGGGACAGGGCCTGGTATGGCTACACCTTC. It encodes CASSIESGDRAWYGYTF.

V and J are TRBV30 and TRBJ1-1, with D uncertain. Germline-derived CDR1 and CDR2 are GTSNPN and SVGIG (reference sequence). The CDR3 is 11 amino acids. Deletions cut 1 base from V and 9 bases from J, with 9 bases between. The CDR3 here is CAWSAPVKAFF. Written as DNA, the CDR3 is TGTGCCTGGAGTGCCCCAGTCAAAGCTTTCTTT. Supplemented by reference TRBV30 and TRBJ1-1, the full variable domain reads SQTIHQWPATLVQPVGSPLSLECTVEGTSNPNLYWYRQAAGRGLQLLFYSVGIGQISSEVPQNLSASRPQDRQFILSSKKLLLSDSGFYLCAWSAPVKAFFGQGTRLTVV.

Only a few counts were recorded for this clone. The chain is built from TRBV5-1 and TRBJ1-1; 8 nucleotides align to TRBD1. The J segment lost 1 base and the V segment lost 3 bases, leaving 2 bases of the junction unmatched. This CDR3 is 14 amino acids long. Germline loops: CDR1 SGHRS, CDR2 YFSETQ. CDR3 amino acids: CASSSGQGNTEAFF. The DNA for the CDR3 is TGCGCCAGCAGCTCCGGACAGGGGAACACTGAAGCTTTCTTT.

This clone was recorded only once. The V call is TRBV3-1 (or the pseudogene TRBV3-2), the J call TRBJ1-2, with a tentative D call TRBD1 (6 bases). Germline assignment: CDR1 LGHDT and CDR2 YNNKEL (reference sequence). Trimming shortened V by 4 bases and J by 8 bases, and 8 bases separated the two germline ends. This CDR3 contains 11 residues. Written as DNA, the CDR3 is TGTGCCAGCAGCCTGGACAGAGGCTACACCTTC. It yields the protein CASSLDRGYTF.

Of note for this clone: The same CDR3 can be traced to other DNA sequences in this sample. This rearrangement joins TRBV4-1 to TRBJ1-4; 7 nucleotides match TRBD1. V lost 3 bases to trimming and J lost 3 bases; unmatched junction nucleotides: 1. The CDR3 extends over 14 amino acids. Germline V gene lookup returns CDR1 MGHRA and CDR2 YSYEKL. In DNA form, the CDR3 reads TGCGCCAGCAGCCAGGGACAGTCTAATGAAAAACTGTTTTTT. Its protein is CASSQGQSNEKLFF.

This clone was observed a single time. The chain recombines TRBV4-3 with TRBJ2-7; TRBD2 matches at 8 bases. The CDR3 covers 15 residues. Unmatched junction bases numbered 4, after V lost 2 bases and J lost 1 base. Germline lookup yields CDR1 LGHNA and CDR2 YSLEER. CDR3 amino acids: CASSQSQRGSYEQYF. CDR3 in DNA: TGCGCCAGCAGCCAATCCCAGCGGGGGTCCTACGAGCAGTACTTC.

The genes are TRBV30 and TRBJ1-1; D might be TRBD1 (6 bases). This CDR3 comprises 13 residues. Trimming took off 5 bases at V and 1 base at J, with 11 bases between the two ends. Germline V lookup: CDR1 GTSNPN, CDR2 SVGIG (reference sequence). The CDR3 DNA reads TGTGCCTGGTCCGGACAGACGAACACTGAAGCTTTCTTT. Encoded protein: CAWSGQTNTEAFF. The whole variable domain, filled in from reference TRBV30 and TRBJ1-1, reads SQTIHQWPATLVQPVGSPLSLECTVEGTSNPNLYWYRQAAGRGLQLLFYSVGIGQISSEVPQNLSASRPQDRQFILSSKKLLLSDSGFYLCAWSGQTNTEAFFGQGTRLTVV.

The J gene is TRBJ2-2, the V gene TRBV19; D possibly corresponds to TRBD2 (6 bases). With 4 bases removed from V and 3 bases from J, the gap between germline ends came to 12 bases. The germline V gene encodes CDR1 LNHDA and CDR2 SQIVND (reference sequence). The CDR3 length is 15 residues. Here the CDR3 reads CASSRAGLDTGELFF. The CDR3 region has the DNA TGTGCCAGTAGTAGGGCGGGGTTAGACACCGGGGAGCTGTTTTTT.

The gene calls are TRBV20-1 and TRBJ2-7; 8 bases are a match to TRBD1. The trim removed 6 bases at V and 5 bases at J, leaving 3 bases unmatched. This CDR3 has 11 residues. Germline CDR1 reads DFQATT; CDR2 reads SNEGSKA (reference sequence). DNA of the CDR3: TGCAGTGCAGGACAGGGTAACGAGCAGTACTTC. This translates into CSAGQGNEQYF.

This rearrangement joins TRBV7-9 to TRBJ2-7, with 12 bases fitting TRBD1. Germline V CDR1 and CDR2: SEHNR, FQNEAQ (reference sequence). J lost 4 bases, V lost 6 bases, and 7 bases had no gene match. This CDR3 has 15 residues. CDR3 nucleotide sequence: TGTGCCAGCAGTGGGGACAGGGGGCTTCATTACGAGCAGTACTTC. Encoded protein: CASSGDRGLHYEQYF.

This clone is a singleton in its sample. The genes are TRBV6-1 and TRBJ1-2; 9 nucleotides align to TRBD1. The CDR3 is 16 residues long. CDR1 and CDR2 from the germline V gene are MNHNS and SASEGT. Germline trimming cut 0 bases from V and 8 bases from J; bases unmatched to any gene: 10. The CDR3: CASSEAAGQGISGYTF. DNA of the CDR3: TGTGCCAGCAGTGAAGCAGCGGGACAGGGTATCTCCGGCTACACCTTC.

This chain links TRBV7-3 with TRBJ2-1, with 7 nucleotides matching TRBD1. The germline CDR1 and CDR2 sequences are SGHTA and FQGTGA. The trim removed 5 bases at V and 4 bases at J, leaving 14 bases unmatched. This CDR3 comprises 17 residues. The CDR3 coding sequence is TGTGCCAGCAGCAATTCCTTGAACAGGGGCGCTTACAATGAGCAGTTCTTC. It translates to CASSNSLNRGAYNEQFF.

This clone was counted once. V and J are TRBV7-3 and TRBJ2-2, with TRBD2 as a possible D gene (7 bases). This CDR3 is 16 amino acids long. Trimming stripped 3 bases from V and 2 bases from J, with 13 bases between. Germline V lookup: CDR1 SGHTA, CDR2 FQGTGA. The CDR3 sequence is CASSLVGGTNTGELFF. CDR3 DNA: TGTGCCAGCAGCTTGGTCGGGGGGACAAACACCGGGGAGCTGTTTTTT.

The chain recombines TRBV6-5 with TRBJ1-1; possible D gene TRBD1, 6 bases. The CDR3 has 14 residues. Trimming pared 6 bases from V and 4 bases from J, leaving 15 bases between. CDR1 is MNHEY and CDR2 is SVGAGI in the germline V gene. The CDR3 region is CASRSNRVGTEAFF. The CDR3 bases are TGTGCCAGCAGGTCGAACAGGGTCGGCACTGAAGCTTTCTTT.

V is TRBV6-5 and J is TRBJ2-1; 7 nucleotides agree with TRBD2. Per germline, CDR1 MNHEY and CDR2 SVGAGI. The CDR3 sequence is 16 residues long. V gave up 2 bases and J gave up 1 base; unmatched junction bases: 5. The CDR3, as DNA: TGTGCCAGCAGTTACCACCAGCGGGGATCCTACAATGAGCAGTTCTTC. Its translation: CASSYHQRGSYNEQFF.

DNA of the CDR3: TGCGCCAGCACGGGACTAGCGGGGTCCGACACCGGGGAGCTGTTTTTT. As protein: CASTGLAGSDTGELFF. V is TRBV4-1 and J is TRBJ2-2; 13 positions agree with TRBD2. The CDR3 sequence is 16 residues long. The V and J ends lost 7 bases and 3 bases, in that order; junction bases with no gene match: 5. Germline V lookup: CDR1 MGHRA, CDR2 YSYEKL.

The chain links TRBV4-1 to TRBJ2-3; 8 bases line up with TRBD2. Looked up from germline, CDR1 is MGHRA and CDR2 is YSYEKL. The CDR3 has 15 residues. V gave up 2 bases and J gave up 2 bases; unmatched junction bases: 3. CDR3 bases: TGCGCCAGCAGCCAAATCGGACTAGCCACAGATACGCAGTATTTT. Amino acids: CASSQIGLATDTQYF.

This chain links TRBV30 with TRBJ1-6; a weak D match, TRBD1 (5 bases). Trimming shortened V by 2 bases and J by 2 bases, and 10 bases separated the two germline ends. This CDR3 is built from 15 residues. Germline loops: CDR1 GTSNPN, CDR2 SVGIG (reference sequence). CDR3 in DNA: TGTGCCTGGAGTACTGGGGCCCCCTATAATTCACCCCTCCACTTT. It yields the protein CAWSTGAPYNSPLHF.

The chain couples TRBV23-1 to TRBJ2-7; D possibly corresponds to TRBD1 (6 bases). TRBV23-1 is annotated as an ORF whose role is uncertain. The ends were cut back, 2 bases at V and 3 bases at J, with 14 bases in the middle. The CDR3 runs to 15 residues. CDR3 in amino acids: CASSQPGHRLYEQYF. For the CDR3, the DNA is TGCGCCAGCAGTCAACCGGGACACCGACTCTACGAGCAGTACTTC.

J is TRBJ2-3 and V is TRBV24-1; D remains ambiguous. There are 13 residues in the CDR3. Trimming took off 7 bases at V and 1 base at J, with 8 bases between the two ends. Germline loops: CDR1 KGHDR, CDR2 SFDVKD. The CDR3 protein is CATSVRGTDTQYF. The CDR3 coding sequence is TGTGCCACCAGCGTACGGGGCACAGATACGCAGTATTTT.

The V call is TRBV27, the J call TRBJ2-5; 10 bases are shared with TRBD1. With V trimmed by 5 bases and J by 5 bases, 8 bases remained unmatched. Per the germline V gene, CDR1 is MNHEY and CDR2 is SMNVEV (reference sequence). The CDR3 loop spans 15 amino acids. CDR3 in amino acids: CASSPWDRGEETQYF. DNA of the CDR3: TGTGCCAGCAGTCCTTGGGACAGGGGCGAGGAGACCCAGTACTTC.

This rearrangement joins TRBV19 to TRBJ2-7, with 9 nucleotides matching TRBD1. V lost 5 bases, J lost 6 bases, and 5 bases stayed unmatched. The CDR3 is made up of 13 amino acids. CDR1 is LNHDA, CDR2 SQIVND, per germline (reference sequence). CDR3 residues: CASSPGQGIEQYF. The CDR3 nucleotides read TGTGCCAGTAGTCCGGGACAGGGAATCGAGCAGTACTTC.

The chain couples TRBV19 to TRBJ1-5, with 8 bases aligning to TRBD1. CDR3 length: 12 residues. The V segment lost 6 bases and the J segment 5 bases; nucleotides outside the gene matches: 0. CDR1 and CDR2 from the germline V gene are LNHDA and SQIVND (reference sequence). The CDR3 nucleotides read TGTGCCAGTAGACAGGGGGATCAGCCCCAGCATTTT. Protein sequence: CASRQGDQPQHF.